Presented here are 31 T cell receptor beta chains from one specimen sequenced in a study of cytotoxic CD8 clonotypes in ibrutinib-treated CLL. Here immunoSEQ multiplex PCR was the method, and the copy in TCRdb shows in-frame clones only, minus some. The repertoire holds 130,000 or so clones, with around 77% as singletons. Here the sequenced sample was PBMCs, taken after 12 months of ibrutinib treatment. The source of these receptors is a human donor with chronic lymphocytic leukemia.

The V and J genes are TRBV9 and TRBJ1-1; D is unclear. CDR3 length equals 14 residues. Trimming took 7 bases from V and 1 from J, leaving 14 bases between them. Germline assignment: CDR1 SGDLS and CDR2 YYNGEE. CDR3 sequence: CASDILVGNTEAFF. The CDR3 DNA reads as TGTGCCAGCGACATCCTTGTGGGGAACACTGAAGCTTTCTTT.

CDR3 DNA sequence: TGTGCCACCCGGGACAGGGGTTACGAGCAGTACTTC. It encodes CATRDRGYEQYF. J is TRBJ2-7 and V is TRBV25-1; 10 positions agree with TRBD1. Germline lookup yields CDR1 MGHDK and CDR2 SYGVNS. The CDR3 spans 12 residues. The V and J ends lost 10 bases and 4 bases, in that order; junction bases with no gene match: 4.

The chain is built from TRBV15 and TRBJ1-5; D is perhaps TRBD1 (5 bases). The germline V and J ends were trimmed by 1 base and 0 bases, with 13 bases remaining between them. The CDR3 is 17 amino acids. Germline V gene sequence: CDR1 LNHNV, CDR2 YYDKDF (reference sequence). CDR3 sequence: CATSRGPQGNSNQPQHF. The CDR3 region has the DNA TGTGCCACCAGCAGAGGCCCCCAGGGCAATAGCAATCAGCCCCAGCATTTT.

The genes are TRBV5-5 and TRBJ1-2; 9 bases align to TRBD1. The ends lost 4 bases at V and 2 bases at J; junction bases unmatched: 3. The germline V gene has CDR1 SGHKS and CDR2 YYEKEE (reference sequence). The CDR3 spans 14 residues. The CDR3 spells CASSPGQGNYGYTF. The CDR3 coding sequence is TGTGCCAGCAGCCCCGGACAGGGGAACTATGGCTACACCTTC.

The V and J genes are TRBV27 and TRBJ1-2, with a tentative D call TRBD1 (5 bases). The V gene's germline CDR1 is MNHEY and CDR2 SMNVEV (reference sequence). The CDR3 is made up of 13 amino acids. With 8 bases removed from V and 4 bases from J, the gap between germline ends came to 14 bases. CDR3 bases: TGTGCCAGCGGGATTCAAGGGGCCTATGGCTACACCTTC. Translation: CASGIQGAYGYTF.

The rearrangement uses TRBV29-1 and TRBJ2-7; D ambiguous. The CDR3 spans 13 residues. Per the germline V gene, CDR1 is SQVTM and CDR2 is ANQGSEA. Trimming stripped 2 bases from V and 6 bases from J, with 14 bases between. In nucleotides, the CDR3 is TGCAGCGTTGAAACGACATACCCCTCCGAGCAGTACTTC. Translation gives CSVETTYPSEQYF.

V is TRBV5-1 and J is TRBJ2-3; D not resolved. This CDR3 spans 13 amino acids. The V gene's germline CDR1 is SGHRS and CDR2 YFSETQ. V was shortened by 0 bases and J by 6 bases, with 8 bases between the two germline ends. CDR3 sequence: CASSLARLDTQYF. The CDR3 coding sequence is TGCGCCAGCAGCTTGGCCAGGTTGGATACGCAGTATTTT.

Comment on this clone: Other DNA sequences in this specimen translate into the identical CDR3. The V call is TRBV19, the J call TRBJ2-6; TRBD1 aligns across 11 bases. V dropped 4 bases and J dropped 2; count of bases not matched to a gene: 4. The CDR3 runs 17 residues. Per germline, CDR1 LNHDA and CDR2 SQIVND (reference sequence). The chain's CDR3 is CASSSGQGATGANVLTF. In DNA form, the CDR3 reads TGTGCCAGTAGTAGCGGACAGGGGGCTACTGGGGCCAACGTCCTGACTTTC.

This clone appeared a few times. The chain employs TRBV11-2 and TRBJ1-6; D perhaps matches TRBD1 (5 bases). CDR3 size: 13 residues. Germline loops: CDR1 SGHAT, CDR2 FQNNGV. V lost 5 bases and J lost 9, with 11 bases in between. DNA of the CDR3: TGTGCCAGCAGCCCAGGGTTTGTTTCACCCCTCCACTTT. Protein sequence: CASSPGFVSPLHF.

The chain recombines TRBV5-1 with TRBJ2-1; TRBD2 aligns across 11 bases. Germline V gene sequence: CDR1 SGHRS, CDR2 YFSETQ. The CDR3 contains 17 residues. V lost 5 bases and J lost 10; bases outside the gene matches: 17. The DNA for the CDR3 is TGCGCCAGCAGTCGACAGGGACCTAGCGGGGGGAACACGGAGCAGTTCTTC. Translating it yields CASSRQGPSGGNTEQFF.

Only one count was recorded for this clone. The chain employs TRBV5-6 and TRBJ1-2, with a tentative D call TRBD1 (6 bases). V was clipped by 0 bases and J by 9 bases, with 18 bases between them. The V gene's germline CDR1 is SGHDT and CDR2 YYEEEE. The CDR3 runs to 15 residues. The DNA for the CDR3 is TGTGCCAGCAGCTTGGACGGGCAGGGGTGGATCCGCTACACCTTC. Translating it yields CASSLDGQGWIRYTF.

This chain uses TRBV28 with TRBJ2-7; TRBD2 matches 10 bases. Per the germline V gene, CDR1 is MDHEN and CDR2 is SYDVKM. This CDR3 has 15 amino acids. V shed 5 bases, J shed 3 bases, and the junction held 7 bases outside the gene matches. CDR3: CASSRAGGPFYEQYF. The CDR3 bases are TGTGCCAGCAGTCGAGCGGGGGGGCCTTTCTACGAGCAGTACTTC.

The chain has TRBV6-1 and TRBJ2-7, with 7 positions matching TRBD2. Unmatched junction bases numbered 5, after V lost 4 bases and J lost 2 bases. This CDR3 spans 14 amino acids. CDR1 is MNHNS, CDR2 SASEGT, per germline. This chain's CDR3 is CASSGGGRTYEQYF. In DNA form, the CDR3 reads TGTGCCAGCAGTGGGGGGGGGAGAACCTACGAGCAGTACTTC.

The rearrangement uses TRBV7-2 and TRBJ2-3; 12 positions match TRBD1. This CDR3 has 16 amino acids. V shed 5 bases and J 4 bases; nucleotides not matched to a gene: 7. Germline CDR1 is SGHTA and CDR2 is FQGNSA. The CDR3 spells CASSRGTGGEADTQYF. DNA for the CDR3: TGTGCCAGCAGCCGAGGGACAGGGGGCGAGGCAGATACGCAGTATTTT.

This clone turned up a few times. V gene TRBV2 combines with J gene TRBJ1-1; TRBD1 might be the D (6 bases). V was pared by 6 bases and J by 5 bases, with 13 bases between. Germline V lookup: CDR1 SNHLY, CDR2 FYNNEI. The CDR3 totals 13 residues. The CDR3 loop is CASRWGARTEAFF. The CDR3 coding sequence is TGTGCCAGCAGGTGGGGGGCGAGGACTGAAGCTTTCTTT.

V is TRBV7-2 and J is TRBJ2-7; D is unresolved. Germline values: CDR1 SGHTA, CDR2 FQGNSA. Trimming left V 6 bases short and J 4 bases short, with 13 bases between. The CDR3 loop spans 13 amino acids. DNA for the CDR3: TGTGCCAGCAGAACACCCCCCCGTTACGAGCAGTACTTC. It codes for CASRTPPRYEQYF.

Only a few counts were recorded for this clone. The chain has TRBV19 and TRBJ1-5; 9 bases are shared with TRBD1. This CDR3 region has 13 residues. Germline CDR1 and CDR2: LNHDA and SQIVND (reference sequence). V trimming: 10 bases; J trimming: 4 bases; junction bases outside the gene matches: 5. CDR3: CAIGQGINQPQHF. The CDR3 bases are TGTGCCATCGGACAGGGGATTAATCAGCCCCAGCATTTT.

The gene calls are TRBV27 and TRBJ2-3, with D unclear. This CDR3 has 16 amino acids. V lost 0 bases to trimming and J lost 0 bases, with 10 bases between them. Germline CDR1 and CDR2: MNHEY and SMNVEV (reference sequence). As DNA, the CDR3 is TGTGCCAGCAGTTTATCAAAGGGTGCTAGCACAGATACGCAGTATTTT. The encoded protein is CASSLSKGASTDTQYF.

The chain employs TRBV28 and TRBJ1-2; 7 bases are a match to TRBD1. This CDR3 has 12 residues. Germline V lookup: CDR1 MDHEN, CDR2 SYDVKM. V shed 9 bases and J 8 bases; nucleotides not matched to a gene: 9. CDR3 residues: CASSQGEEGYTF. In DNA form, the CDR3 reads TGTGCCAGTAGTCAGGGGGAAGAAGGCTACACCTTC.

The chain combines TRBV7-6 with TRBJ2-7; D might be TRBD2 (5 bases). The length of the CDR3 is 16 residues. The germline V gene has CDR1 SGHVS and CDR2 FNYEAQ. V lost 5 bases and J 5 bases, leaving 22 bases between the germline ends. The CDR3 loop is CASSRRPPGEAHEQYF. CDR3 nucleotide sequence: TGTGCCAGCAGCCGGAGGCCCCCTGGGGAAGCCCACGAGCAGTACTTC.

V gene TRBV7-9 combines with J gene TRBJ1-1; a weak D match, TRBD1 (5 bases). CDR3 length: 14 residues. Trimming removed 4 bases at V and 8 bases at J, with 17 bases between. Per the germline V gene, CDR1 is SEHNR and CDR2 is FQNEAQ (reference sequence). The CDR3 protein is CASSSVYRRGEAFF. In DNA form, the CDR3 reads TGTGCCAGCAGCTCAGTCTACAGGCGGGGGGAAGCTTTCTTT.

V usage is TRBV7-9 and J usage is TRBJ2-3, with 8 positions matching TRBD2. V dropped 6 bases and J dropped 3; count of bases not matched to a gene: 14. Per the germline V gene, CDR1 is SEHNR and CDR2 is FQNEAQ (reference sequence). This CDR3 spans 17 amino acids. This CDR3 reads CASSLAGGPIGTDTQYF. The CDR3 bases are TGTGCCAGCAGTCTGGCGGGGGGCCCTATCGGAACAGATACGCAGTATTTT.

The CDR3 sequence: CASSSGVSGNTIYF. CDR3 nucleotides: TGCGCCAGCAGCTCCGGGGTCTCTGGAAACACCATATATTTT. The chain combines TRBV5-1 with TRBJ1-3; D call uncertain. V was trimmed by 3 bases and J by 0 bases, leaving 7 bases between them. The germline gives CDR1 SGHRS, CDR2 YFSETQ. The CDR3 totals 14 residues. The full variable domain, with the rest looked up from reference TRBV5-1 and TRBJ1-3, is KAGVTQTPRYLIKTRGQQVTLSCSPISGHRSVSWYQQTPGQGLQFLFEYFSETQRNKGNFPGRFSGRQFSNSRSEMNVSTLELGDSALYLCASSSGVSGNTIYFGEGSWLTVV.

The rearrangement uses TRBV5-6 and TRBJ2-7, with TRBD2 matching over 11 bases. The junction had 8 bases not matched to a gene; V was cut back by 4 bases and J by 5 bases. The CDR3 contains 15 residues. Germline-derived CDR1 and CDR2 are SGHDT and YYEEEE. CDR3 loop: CASSRTSGSSHEQYF. For the CDR3, the DNA is TGTGCCAGCAGCCGAACTAGCGGGAGTTCCCACGAGCAGTACTTC.

The table lists this clone with a count of one. This rearrangement joins TRBV10-3 to TRBJ2-5, with D maybe TRBD2 (6 bases). V dropped 9 bases and J dropped 5 bases, with 10 bases sitting between them. Germline CDR1 reads ENHRY; CDR2 reads SYGVKD. There are 11 residues in the CDR3. The CDR3 is CAISRGETQYF. CDR3 sequence (DNA): TGTGCCATTTCCCGGGGGGAGACCCAGTACTTC.

This chain connects TRBV19 to TRBJ1-5, with TRBD1 matching over 11 bases. Losses at the gene ends were 7 bases for V and 4 bases for J; bases not matched to a gene: 6. The germline gives CDR1 LNHDA, CDR2 SQIVND (reference sequence). There are 15 residues in the CDR3. CDR3 residues: CASTLDRGRNQPQHF. The CDR3 region has the DNA TGTGCCAGTACTCTGGACAGGGGGCGAAATCAGCCCCAGCATTTT.

The chain is built from TRBV4-3 and TRBJ2-3; 8 bases match TRBD2. This CDR3 is built from 15 residues. After removal of 4 bases from V and 1 base from J, the junction contained 4 bases not matched to a gene. CDR1 and CDR2 (germline): LGHNA, YSLEER. CDR3 sequence reads: CASSRLLAGTDTQYF. Written as DNA, the CDR3 is TGCGCCAGCAGCCGACTACTAGCGGGCACAGATACGCAGTATTTT.

The V and J genes are TRBV27 and TRBJ2-1, with D hard to call. This CDR3 has 11 residues. V was trimmed by 5 bases and J by 3 bases, leaving 2 bases between them. Germline V gene lookup returns CDR1 MNHEY and CDR2 SMNVEV (reference sequence). CDR3 region: CASSRYNEQFF. CDR3 sequence (DNA): TGTGCCAGCAGTCGCTACAATGAGCAGTTCTTC.

The CDR3 DNA follows: TGTGCCAGCAGCTTACTCGAATCCAGAGAGGAGACCCAGTACTTC. Its translation: CASSLLESREETQYF. The V and J genes are TRBV6-5 and TRBJ2-5; no firm D call. Germline CDR1 MNHEY, CDR2 SVGAGI. The V end lost 6 bases, the J end lost 5 bases, and 19 bases lay between the germline ends. The CDR3 covers 15 residues.

CDR3 coding DNA: TGCAGCGCCCAACGGCCGGACCTCTATGGCTACACCTTC. Translation: CSAQRPDLYGYTF. The chain has TRBV29-1 and TRBJ1-2; D gene uncertain. The CDR3 totals 13 residues. Germline V gene data show CDR1 as SQVTM and CDR2 as ANQGSEA. With 7 bases removed from V and 4 bases from J, the gap between germline ends came to 16 bases.

This chain uses TRBV11-2 with TRBJ2-1; no definite D call. Germline loops: CDR1 SGHAT, CDR2 FQNNGV. This CDR3 spans 16 amino acids. The V gene lost 7 bases and the J gene lost 7 bases, with 23 bases spanning the gap. Here the CDR3 DNA reads TGTGCCAGCACCGCCGGCCCCGGCGGCCCCCGGAATGAGCAGTTCTTC. It encodes CASTAGPGGPRNEQFF.